This T cell receptor (beta chain) is drawn from a study of OX40 agonist ivuxolimab in advanced cancers. Findings of the study overall: Within 6 weeks, CD4+ and CD8+ blood T cells expanded clonally at 0.1 to 3.0 mg/kg.

Germline CDR1 SGHRS, CDR2 YFSETQ. CDR3 size: 16 residues. V lost 4 bases, J lost 1 base, and 17 bases lay in between. With regard to this clone: Its specificity is not known.

Clones were sequenced by immunoSEQ multiplex PCR, and TCRdb holds only the in-frame ones, with some missing. This sample has roughly 69,000 clones, with 91% found just once. The source of this sequence is an adult with an advanced solid tumor such as melanoma, head and neck, liver or kidney cancer. This sequence joins TRBV5-1 and TRBJ1-1; D is unclear. Sequencing was performed on CD4+ or CD8+ T cells sorted from blood, taken in a trial of the OX40 agonist ivuxolimab. CDR3 loop: CASSQITRVGNTEAFF. CDR3 in DNA: TGCGCCAGCAGCCAAATCACACGTGTAGGGAACACTGAAGCTTTCTTT.